One and the same sample provided the 11 T cell receptor beta chains below, sequenced in a study of blood T cell repertoires in COVID-19. Generated by immunoSEQ multiplex PCR, the TCRdb table keeps only in-frame clones and is missing some. The sample has some 530,000 clones, around 85% seen once; the top ten hold 8.3%. Sequenced input: PBMCs or T cells enriched from blood (not recorded which). The receptors here all came from a woman in her sixties who had recovered from COVID-19.

The rearrangement joins TRBV5-1 to TRBJ2-7, with D tentatively TRBD2 (6 bases). Trimming took off 7 bases at V and 5 bases at J, with 13 bases between the two ends. The CDR3 spans 12 residues. Looked up from germline, CDR1 is SGHRS and CDR2 is YFSETQ. CDR3 bases: TGCGCCAGCCGGTCGGGGGAGAACGAGCAGTACTTC. Translated: CASRSGENEQYF. Looking up the rest from reference TRBV5-1 and TRBJ2-7 gives the full variable domain: KAGVTQTPRYLIKTRGQQVTLSCSPISGHRSVSWYQQTPGQGLQFLFEYFSETQRNKGNFPGRFSGRQFSNSRSEMNVSTLELGDSALYLCASRSGENEQYFGPGTRLTVT.

This clone was seen at least ten times. This sequence joins TRBV10-2 and TRBJ2-5; TRBD2 agrees at 7 bases. Germline loops: CDR1 WSHSY, CDR2 SAAADI. The CDR3 runs 14 residues. J was trimmed by 5 bases and V by 4 bases; bases with no gene match: 7. CDR3 coding DNA: TGCGCCAGCAGTGCCGCGGGGGTACCCGAGACCCAGTACTTC. Protein product: CASSAAGVPETQYF.

The rearrangement joins TRBV5-6 to TRBJ2-2, with D possibly matching TRBD2 (5 bases). CDR3 length: 14 residues. Trimming stripped 4 bases from V and 5 bases from J, with 12 bases between. Germline V CDR1 and CDR2: SGHDT, YYEEEE. CDR3 loop: CASSPFGVTGELFF. The CDR3 DNA is TGTGCCAGCAGCCCCTTCGGGGTGACCGGGGAGCTGTTTTTT.

The chain is built from TRBV5-1 and TRBJ2-6, with unresolved D. The CDR3 sequence is 17 residues long. V lost 0 bases to trimming and J lost 2 bases, with 12 bases between them. Germline values: CDR1 SGHRS, CDR2 YFSETQ. CDR3 region: CASSLEVVLAGANVLTF. The DNA of the CDR3 is TGCGCCAGCAGCTTGGAAGTAGTGTTGGCTGGGGCCAACGTCCTGACTTTC.

The J gene is TRBJ1-5, the V gene TRBV6-1; 7 nucleotides align to TRBD1. This CDR3 has 16 residues. V lost 3 bases, J lost 3 bases, and 8 bases stayed unmatched. Germline CDR1 MNHNS, CDR2 SASEGT. CDR3 DNA: TGTGCCAGCAGTGAGCCTTGGACAGGCCCCAATCAGCCCCAGCATTTT. It encodes CASSEPWTGPNQPQHF.

This sequence joins TRBV14 and TRBJ1-2, with D possibly being TRBD1 (5 bases). CDR3 length equals 14 residues. Trimming took 1 base from V and 8 from J, leaving 14 bases between them. Per germline, CDR1 SGHDN and CDR2 FVKESK. CDR3 loop: CASSQVEGRVGYTF. CDR3 bases: TGTGCCAGCAGCCAAGTGGAGGGGCGCGTGGGCTACACCTTC.

This chain joins TRBV7-2 and TRBJ2-6; D is uncertain. This CDR3 region has 16 residues. V lost 3 bases and J 0 bases, leaving 9 bases between the germline ends. CDR1 and CDR2 from the germline V gene are SGHTA and FQGNSA. The CDR3 spells CASSFRGSSGANVLTF. CDR3 nucleotide sequence: TGTGCCAGCAGCTTTCGCGGCTCCTCTGGGGCCAACGTCCTGACTTTC. Full variable domain (outside the CDR3, taken from reference TRBV7-2 and TRBJ2-6): GAGVSQSPSNKVTEKGKDVELRCDPISGHTALYWYRQSLGQGLEFLIYFQGNSAPDKSGLPSDRFSAERTGGSVSTLTIQRTQQEDSAVYLCASSFRGSSGANVLTFGAGSRLTVL.

This sequence joins TRBV18 and TRBJ2-2, with D possibly TRBD1 on 6 matching bases. Germline CDR1 reads KGHSH; CDR2 reads LQKENI. Trimming removed 3 bases at V and 1 base at J, with 9 bases between. The CDR3 totals 15 residues. Here the CDR3 DNA reads TGTGCCAGCTCACCTAGACAGGAGAACACCGGGGAGCTGTTTTTT. It is translated as CASSPRQENTGELFF.

CDR3 loop: CASSTTGSTDTQYF. CDR3 DNA: TGTGCCAGCAGTACGACAGGGAGTACAGATACGCAGTATTTT. V usage is TRBV7-8 and J usage is TRBJ2-3, with 7 positions matching TRBD1. V trimming: 6 bases; J trimming: 3 bases; junction bases outside the gene matches: 6. The CDR3 has 14 amino acids. The germline V gene encodes CDR1 SGHVS and CDR2 FQNEAQ.

J is TRBJ2-7 and V is TRBV3-1 (or the pseudogene TRBV3-2); D may be TRBD2 (6 bases). Germline values: CDR1 LGHDT, CDR2 YNNKEL (reference sequence). Trimming cost V 4 bases and J 3 bases, with 16 bases left between them. CDR3 length equals 15 residues. In DNA form, the CDR3 reads TGTGCCAGCAGCCTAGGTGGGGGGACTGGCTACGAGCAGTACTTC. This sequence encodes CASSLGGGTGYEQYF.

The chain employs TRBV7-9 and TRBJ2-1, with D uncertain. V lost 3 bases, J lost 6 bases, and 3 bases lay in between. Germline V lookup: CDR1 SEHNR, CDR2 FQNEAQ (reference sequence). The CDR3 is made up of 11 amino acids. CDR3 region: CASSFSNEQFF. CDR3 coding DNA: TGTGCCAGCAGCTTCTCCAATGAGCAGTTCTTC.